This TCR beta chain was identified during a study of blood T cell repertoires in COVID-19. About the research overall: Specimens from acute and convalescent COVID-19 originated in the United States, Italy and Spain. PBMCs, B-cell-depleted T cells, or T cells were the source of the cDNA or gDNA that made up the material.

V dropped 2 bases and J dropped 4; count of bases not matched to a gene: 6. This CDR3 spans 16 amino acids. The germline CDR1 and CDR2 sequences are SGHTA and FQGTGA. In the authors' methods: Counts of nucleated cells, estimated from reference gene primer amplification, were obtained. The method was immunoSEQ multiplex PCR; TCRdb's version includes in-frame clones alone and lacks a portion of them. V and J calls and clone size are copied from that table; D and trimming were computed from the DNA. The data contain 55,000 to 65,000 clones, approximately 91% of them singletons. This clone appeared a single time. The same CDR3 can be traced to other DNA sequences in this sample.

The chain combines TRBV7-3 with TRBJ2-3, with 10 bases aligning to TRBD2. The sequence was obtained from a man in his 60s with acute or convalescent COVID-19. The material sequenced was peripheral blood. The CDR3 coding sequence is TGTGCCAGCAGCTTAGGGCTAGCGGGAGATCCAGATACGCAGTATTTT. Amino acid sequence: CASSLGLAGDPDTQYF.